The 3 T cell receptor beta chains below were found in one sample sequenced in a study of T cells in Graves' hyperthyroidism and ophthalmopathy. Regions amplified from RNA transcripts were the TCR beta CDR3 regions. HTBI primers drove first-round RT-PCR of the TCR CDR3. TCRdb ran MiXCR on the multiplex PCR reads and lists one entry per CDR3 protein. The data show approximately 320,000 distinct CDR3 sequences, roughly 17% seen once. Sequenced material: blood. The receptors here all came from a man aged 25 to 45 with Graves' hyperthyroidism.

The DNA of the CDR3 is TGTGCCAGCAGTGAAGCGCGGCGCCCCGGGGAGCTGTTTTTT. Protein sequence: CASSEARRPGELFF. This chain links TRBV6-1 with TRBJ2-2, with no clear D. The CDR3 runs to 14 residues. Looked up from germline, CDR1 is MNHNS and CDR2 is SASEGT. V gave up 0 bases and J gave up 6 bases, with 8 bases separating them.

This clonotype was seen ten or more times. This chain joins TRBV18 and TRBJ1-1; D is possibly TRBD1 (6 bases). The V end lost 2 bases, the J end lost 0 bases, and 10 bases lay between the germline ends. The CDR3 is 15 residues long. Germline V CDR1 and CDR2: KGHSH, LQKENI. The CDR3 region is CASSPSRGVNTEAFF. The CDR3 nucleotides are TGTGCCAGCTCACCAAGTAGGGGGGTGAACACTGAAGCTTTCTTT.

There are many counts of this clonotype. The genes are TRBV18 and TRBJ2-1, with D perhaps being TRBD1 or TRBD2 (5 bases each). This CDR3 contains 16 residues. Per germline, CDR1 KGHSH and CDR2 LQKENI. The ends were cut back, 3 bases at V and 7 bases at J, with 19 bases in the middle. The CDR3 loop reads CASSPLGGPPENEQFF. The DNA of the CDR3 is TGTGCCAGCTCACCCCTTGGGGGACCCCCGGAAAATGAGCAGTTCTTC.